This TCR beta chain was recovered during a study of T cells after yellow fever vaccination. Study in general: SMART-Seq v4 Ultra Low Input prepared libraries from low-cell fractions. Findings and limits, study-wide: The booster response re-showed most primary clones: 95% to 96% CD4, almost 90% CD8. Although the secondary response was weaker, it peaked faster, at day 5 versus 15.

As concerns this clonotype: Antigen specificity is unknown.

Germline V lookup: CDR1 SGHRS, CDR2 YFSETQ. CDR3 length: 16 residues. Trimming at V came to 4 bases and at J to 5 bases, leaving 6 bases not matched to a gene. By 5'RACE template switching, TCR cDNA was produced, with a universal primer site and UMIs added in the process. MiXCR was run by TCRdb on the 5' RACE reads, yielding one entry per CDR3 protein. The table has about 260,000 distinct CDR3 sequences, approximately 13% seen once. The TCR was taken from a man aged 30-40 years who received the YFV17D yellow fever vaccine. This rearrangement joins TRBV5-1 to TRBJ2-5, with TRBD2 identical over 15 bases. Sequences were derived from CD4+ T cells sorted from PBMCs, sampled 45 days after the yellow fever booster vaccination. CDR3 DNA sequence: TGCGCCAGCAGCGGGGGACTAGCGGGAGGATACGAGACCCAGTACTTC. This encodes CASSGGLAGGYETQYF. Complete variable domain (other parts from reference TRBV5-1 and TRBJ2-5): KAGVTQTPRYLIKTRGQQVTLSCSPISGHRSVSWYQQTPGQGLQFLFEYFSETQRNKGNFPGRFSGRQFSNSRSEMNVSTLELGDSALYLCASSGGLAGGYETQYFGPGTRLLVL.